This TCR beta chain came from a study of blood T cell repertoires in COVID-19. For the study at large: T cells, B-cell-depleted T cells, or PBMCs supplied cDNA or gDNA.

In the original processing: It was from reference gene primer amplification that nucleated cell counts were estimated. TCRdb keeps only in-frame clones here, not all; method: immunoSEQ multiplex PCR. V, J and clone size are those of that table, while D and trimming were read from the DNA. The table shows a few hundred thousand clones, with approximately 83% occurring only once. The CDR3 is 15 amino acids. With V trimmed by 4 bases and J by 9 bases, 11 bases remained unmatched. Germline V CDR1 and CDR2: SEHNR, FQNEAQ (reference sequence). This clone is a singleton in its sample. The chain employs TRBV7-9 and TRBJ1-5; 8 bases are shared with TRBD1. Sequencing was carried out using peripheral blood. The sequence came from a woman in her seventies with acute or convalescent COVID-19. Here the CDR3 DNA reads TGTGCCAGCAGCTCGTCCGGGACAGGATCCCGGCCCCAGCATTTT. Its protein is CASSSSGTGSRPQHF.